This passage covers 30 T cell receptor beta chains from one sample sequenced in a study of cytomegalovirus exposure and HLA in healthy donors. Amplification used 60 Vbeta primers and 13 Jbeta primers. Libraries were prepared by immunoSEQ multiplex PCR; TCRdb keeps only in-frame clonotypes and omits some of them. The data show tens of thousands of clones, around 77% seen once. The sequencing sample was made of PBMCs. The receptors were sampled from a man aged 30-40 years in good health and CMV-seronegative.

The J gene is TRBJ2-1, the V gene TRBV30; 8 nucleotides line up with TRBD2. There are 15 residues in the CDR3. Germline assignment: CDR1 GTSNPN and CDR2 SVGIG (reference sequence). The junction had 4 bases not matched to a gene; V was cut back by 3 bases and J by 0 bases. CDR3 in DNA: TGTGCCTGGAGGGCGGGAGGACACTCCTACAATGAGCAGTTCTTC. It is translated as CAWRAGGHSYNEQFF.

For this clone: As the CDR3 is not closed by the conserved phenylalanine or tryptophan, this likely results from a read error. V and J are TRBV29-1 and TRBJ2-3; 7 bases map to TRBD1. V lost 7 bases to trimming and J lost 4 bases; unmatched junction nucleotides: 2. This CDR3 region has 11 residues. Looked up from germline, CDR1 is SQVTM and CDR2 is ANQGSEA. CDR3 sequence: CSGGGADTQYL. The CDR3 DNA reads TGCAGCGGAGGGGGCGCAGATACGCAGTATCTT.

As concerns this clone: One junction end does not reproduce the germline sequence, and a read error may be involved. The chain links TRBV30 to TRBJ2-2; D is possibly TRBD1 (6 bases). The CDR3 covers 13 residues. CDR1 and CDR2 (germline): GTSNPN, SVGIG (reference sequence). The CDR3 protein is CAWSVRDTGELFF. CDR3 coding DNA: TGTGCCTGGAGTGTTAGGGACACCGGGGAGTTGTTTTTT.

For this clone: At one end, the junction sequence differs from germline, possibly due to a read error. The genes are TRBV7-9 and TRBJ1-2, with D perhaps matching TRBD1 (6 bases). The CDR3 spans 14 residues. CDR1 SEHNR and CDR2 FQNEAQ come from the germline V gene (reference sequence). In DNA, the CDR3 is TGTTCCAGCAGCTTAGATACAGGGCTTGAAGGCTACACCTTC. Translating it yields CSSSLDTGLEGYTF.

The chain carries TRBV7-2 and TRBJ2-5, with 9 bases identical to TRBD1. CDR1 is SGHTA, CDR2 FQGNSA, per germline. After removal of 4 bases from V and 6 bases from J, the junction contained 3 bases not matched to a gene. The CDR3 is 13 amino acids. The CDR3 nucleotides are TGTGCCAGCAGCTACGGACAGGGGAAGACCCAGTACTTC. Protein product: CASSYGQGKTQYF.

The chain has TRBV30 and TRBJ1-1, with D unresolved. The germline V and J ends were trimmed by 2 bases and 2 bases, with 6 bases remaining between them. This CDR3 contains 12 residues. CDR1 and CDR2 (germline): GTSNPN, SVGIG (reference sequence). The CDR3 reads CAWSQANTEAFF. The CDR3 coding sequence is TGTGCCTGGAGTCAAGCAAACACTGAAGCTTTCTTT.

Turning to this clone: Within the sample, other DNA sequences also encode this same CDR3. The genes are TRBV5-4 and TRBJ1-2; 7 positions match TRBD1. Germline V gives CDR1 SGHNT, CDR2 YYREEE (reference sequence). This CDR3 is built from 14 residues. Germline trimming cut 2 bases from V and 4 bases from J; bases unmatched to any gene: 5. CDR3 nucleotides: TGTGCCAGCAGCTTAGGGGGCCAGAGCTATGGCTACACCTTC. Protein sequence: CASSLGGQSYGYTF.

The genes are TRBV2 and TRBJ2-2, with 9 bases lining up with TRBD1. J was trimmed by 5 bases and V by 10 bases; bases with no gene match: 5. The CDR3 is 13 amino acids. Germline CDR1 is SNHLY and CDR2 is FYNNEI. The CDR3 nucleotides are TGTGCCACGCACAGGGGGCAGACCGGGGAGCTGTTTTTT. Translated: CATHRGQTGELFF.

The chain carries TRBV6-1 and TRBJ1-4; the match to TRBD1 covers 7 bases. From germline, CDR1 is MNHNS and CDR2 SASEGT. V dropped 5 bases and J dropped 3; count of bases not matched to a gene: 6. This CDR3 has 15 residues. CDR3 residues: CASSTAQGANEKLFF. CDR3 sequence (DNA): TGTGCCAGCAGTACCGCCCAGGGGGCTAATGAAAAACTGTTTTTT.

The V call is TRBV28, the J call TRBJ2-7; 10 bases align to TRBD2. Germline trimming cut 1 base from V and 9 bases from J; bases unmatched to any gene: 15. CDR1 is MDHEN and CDR2 is SYDVKM in the germline V gene. The CDR3 has 17 amino acids. The CDR3 here is CASSLSILAGDLGGQYF. The CDR3 DNA is TGTGCCAGCAGTTTATCCATCCTAGCGGGGGATCTAGGCGGGCAGTACTTC.

The genes are TRBV5-6 and TRBJ1-1; D is undetermined. The CDR3 consists of 15 residues. Between the trimmed V and J ends, which lost 2 bases and 8 bases, there was a span of 19 bases. Germline V CDR1 and CDR2: SGHDT, YYEEEE. CDR3: CASSLHTRRTPEAFF. The CDR3 DNA follows: TGTGCCAGCAGCTTACACACACGGAGGACTCCCGAAGCTTTCTTT.

This rearrangement joins TRBV5-4 to TRBJ2-7; 9 bases are a match to TRBD2. The ends lost 1 base at V and 8 bases at J; junction bases unmatched: 13. Germline V gene data show CDR1 as SGHNT and CDR2 as YYREEE (reference sequence). The length of the CDR3 is 16 residues. The CDR3 DNA follows: TGTGCCAGCAGCTTGTTGGTAGCGGGAGACCTGGGAAAGCAGTACTTC. This encodes CASSLLVAGDLGKQYF.

The V call is TRBV9, the J call TRBJ2-1; the match to TRBD2 covers 11 bases. This CDR3 region has 15 residues. The germline V gene encodes CDR1 SGDLS and CDR2 YYNGEE. Trimming took 4 bases from V and 6 from J; bases not matched to a gene: 6. CDR3 in DNA: TGTGCCAGCAGCCCCCGACTAGCGGGGCGCAATGAGCAGTTCTTC. It translates to CASSPRLAGRNEQFF. The complete variable domain, with remaining parts taken from reference TRBV9 and TRBJ2-1, reads DSGVTQTPKHLITATGQRVTLRCSPRSGDLSVYWYQQSLDQGLQFLIQYYNGEERAKGNILERFSAQQFPDLHSELNLSSLELGDSALYFCASSPRLAGRNEQFFGPGTRLTVL.

This clone was detected only a few times. The chain joins TRBV6-1 to TRBJ1-5; the match to TRBD1 covers 8 bases. V dropped 6 bases and J dropped 2; count of bases not matched to a gene: 3. Germline loops: CDR1 MNHNS, CDR2 SASEGT. The CDR3 contains 14 residues. This chain's CDR3 is CASSKTGGNQPQHF. The CDR3 bases are TGTGCCAGCAGCAAGACAGGGGGCAATCAGCCCCAGCATTTT.

This clone was observed a few times. The chain has TRBV28 and TRBJ1-5; 8 nucleotides align to TRBD1. CDR3 size: 14 residues. Looked up from germline, CDR1 is MDHEN and CDR2 is SYDVKM. V lost 7 bases to trimming and J lost 4 bases; unmatched junction nucleotides: 6. This CDR3 reads CASTRTGWNQPQHF. The CDR3 DNA sequence: TGTGCCAGCACTAGGACAGGGTGGAATCAGCCCCAGCATTTT.

This chain's CDR3 is CASSFPGSHSGNTIYF. Here the CDR3 DNA reads TGTGCCAGCAGCTTCCCCGGTAGTCACTCTGGAAACACCATATATTTT. The chain couples TRBV5-6 to TRBJ1-3, with D unresolved. In germline, CDR1 is SGHDT, CDR2 YYEEEE. Trimming took off 2 bases at V and 0 bases at J, with 12 bases between the two ends. This CDR3 spans 16 amino acids.

Concerning this clone: An end of the junction differs from the germline gene, which may be a read error. The rearrangement links TRBV11-2 to TRBJ1-3; 7 bases align to TRBD1. CDR1 and CDR2 (germline): SGHAT, FQNNGV. The CDR3 totals 13 residues. DNA of the CDR3: TGTGCCAGCAGCGTAGACAGGGTAAACACCATATATTTT. It is translated as CASSVDRVNTIYF.

On this clone: As the CDR3 is not closed by the conserved phenylalanine or tryptophan, this likely results from a read error. The CDR3 spells CASKGGNTEAFS. DNA for the CDR3: TGTGCCAGCAAAGGGGGTAACACTGAAGCTTTCTCT. This chain links TRBV6-6 with TRBJ1-1; tentative D call: TRBD1 (6 bases). Germline V lookup: CDR1 MNHNY, CDR2 SVGAGI (reference sequence). The CDR3 contains 12 residues. The V end was cut by 7 bases, the J end by 2 bases, with 8 bases between.

This clone was seen just once. The chain employs TRBV5-4 and TRBJ2-5, with a tentative D call TRBD2 (5 bases). The CDR3 runs to 14 residues. Looked up from germline, CDR1 is SGHNT and CDR2 is YYREEE (reference sequence). Trimming cost V 4 bases and J 4 bases, with 14 bases left between them. The chain's CDR3 is CASSTPRGGETQYF. The CDR3 coding sequence is TGTGCCAGCAGCACACCACGGGGTGGAGAGACCCAGTACTTC.

This sequence joins TRBV11-2 and TRBJ2-5; 7 bases line up with TRBD2. Trimming removed 1 base from V and 1 base from J; junction bases left unmatched: 3. Germline CDR1 reads SGHAT; CDR2 reads FQNNGV. CDR3 length equals 15 residues. The CDR3, as DNA: TGTGCCAGCAGCTTAGGGGACTACCTCCAAGAGACCCAGTACTTC. It encodes CASSLGDYLQETQYF.

This chain links TRBV14 with TRBJ2-5, with D uncertain. Deletions cut 0 bases from V and 5 bases from J, with 10 bases between. Germline V gene lookup returns CDR1 SGHDN and CDR2 FVKESK. The CDR3 has 14 residues. CDR3 amino acids: CASSQDSTKETQYF. The DNA of the CDR3 is TGTGCCAGCAGCCAAGACTCTACGAAGGAGACCCAGTACTTC.

The CDR3 reads CASSPEDAKNIQYF. The CDR3 nucleotides read TGTGCCAGCAGCCCCGAGGATGCCAAAAACATTCAGTACTTC. This sequence joins TRBV28 and TRBJ2-4; no reliable D call. Trimming pared 6 bases from V and 1 base from J, leaving 10 bases between. CDR1 MDHEN and CDR2 SYDVKM come from the germline V gene. This CDR3 spans 14 amino acids.

The rearrangement joins TRBV19 to TRBJ2-1; 8 nucleotides align to TRBD2. This CDR3 spans 15 amino acids. Losses at the gene ends were 3 bases for V and 10 bases for J; bases not matched to a gene: 11. Germline CDR1 is LNHDA and CDR2 is SQIVND (reference sequence). The CDR3: CASSISGTRLHEQFF. DNA for the CDR3: TGTGCCAGTAGTATCTCCGGGACTAGGCTCCACGAGCAGTTCTTC.

J is TRBJ2-3 and V is TRBV6-4, with TRBD2 matching over 7 bases. The CDR3 runs to 19 residues. V lost 10 bases and J lost 6; bases outside the gene matches: 28. Per the germline V gene, CDR1 is MRHNA and CDR2 is SNTAGT. The CDR3 spells CANPLRGWREPRKRDTQYF. The CDR3 DNA reads TGTGCCAACCCGTTGCGGGGTTGGCGGGAGCCCCGAAAGAGGGATACGCAGTATTTT.

This clone was observed a handful of times. This chain joins TRBV28 and TRBJ2-1; 7 bases are a match to TRBD2. CDR3 length: 15 amino acids. Trimming at V came to 3 bases and at J to 7 bases, leaving 9 bases not matched to a gene. Germline V gene data show CDR1 as MDHEN and CDR2 as SYDVKM. The DNA for the CDR3 is TGTGCCAGCAGTTTTGCGGGAGCGTGGGGAAATGAGCAGTTCTTC. Protein sequence: CASSFAGAWGNEQFF. Full variable domain (missing parts from reference TRBV28 and TRBJ2-1): DVKVTQSSRYLVKRTGEKVFLECVQDMDHENMFWYRQDPGLGLRLIYFSYDVKMKEKGDIPEGYSVSREKKERFSLILESASTNQTSMYLCASSFAGAWGNEQFFGPGTRLTVL.

V and J are TRBV11-2 and TRBJ1-2; 11 nucleotides align to TRBD1. CDR3 size: 13 residues. Germline V lookup: CDR1 SGHAT, CDR2 FQNNGV. Losses at the gene ends were 6 bases for V and 7 bases for J; bases not matched to a gene: 4. CDR3 nucleotide sequence: TGTGCCAGCAGACGCGGGACAGGGGGTGGCTACACCTTC. Translation gives CASRRGTGGGYTF.

The chain recombines TRBV7-6 with TRBJ2-7, with a possible D match to TRBD2 (7 bases). V was cut by 5 bases and J by 3 bases, with 17 bases left in between. This CDR3 contains 15 residues. Germline V gives CDR1 SGHVS, CDR2 FNYEAQ. CDR3 in DNA: TGTGCCAGCAGCCGCAACAGGGAGGGCAGCTACGAGCAGTACTTC. As protein: CASSRNREGSYEQYF.

By sample fraction, this clone is medium-sized. The CDR3 here is CASSEGDRGNSPLHF. The CDR3 DNA reads TGTGCCAGCAGTGAAGGGGACAGGGGTAATTCACCCCTCCACTTT. The chain employs TRBV9 and TRBJ1-6, with TRBD1 matching 10 bases. The CDR3 has 15 residues. Losses at the gene ends were 5 bases for V and 6 bases for J; bases not matched to a gene: 5. Germline V gene lookup returns CDR1 SGDLS and CDR2 YYNGEE.

The table lists this clone with a count of one. The chain is built from TRBV30 and TRBJ2-3; tentative D call: TRBD1 (5 bases). Germline loops: CDR1 GTSNPN, CDR2 SVGIG (reference sequence). The CDR3 sequence is 13 residues long. The ends were cut back, 1 base at V and 0 bases at J, with 5 bases in the middle. The CDR3 nucleotides read TGTGCCTGGAGTGGACAGAGCACAGATACGCAGTATTTT. As protein: CAWSGQSTDTQYF.

The genes are TRBV2 and TRBJ1-1, with D unclear. This CDR3 contains 11 residues. The V gene's germline CDR1 is SNHLY and CDR2 FYNNEI. The ends were cut back, 8 bases at V and 3 bases at J, with 7 bases in the middle. The CDR3, as DNA: TGTGCCAGCGGGCAGGACACTGAAGCTTTCTTT. Amino acids: CASGQDTEAFF.